The 5 T cell receptor beta chains reported below all come from one sample, sequenced in a study of blood T cells in healthy people across ages. The authors ran a second PCR of about 7 to 11 cycles using a sample-barcoded 5' primer and a J-beta primer mix. TCRdb itself ran the 5' RACE reads through MiXCR, one entry per CDR3 protein. This repertoire shows more than 750,000 distinct CDR3 sequences, roughly 28% found once; its top ten account for 10%. A further study also used this sample, focusing on T cells of mothers and their children.

The material sequenced was blood. All receptors come from a woman aged 40 to 55 in good health.

This chain connects TRBV27 to TRBJ2-5; perhaps D is TRBD1 or TRBD2 (5 bases each). The CDR3 contains 17 residues. The V end was cut by 6 bases, the J end by 5 bases, with 25 bases between. CDR1 is MNHEY and CDR2 is SMNVEV in the germline V gene (reference sequence). The CDR3 region has the DNA TGTGCCAGCAGCCTATGGGGGACGTCGCCGGGCTGGGAGACCCAGTACTTC. Amino acid sequence: CASSLWGTSPGWETQYF.

In this sample, this clonotype turned up many times. The rearrangement joins TRBV20-1 to TRBJ2-3, with D possibly matching TRBD2 (6 bases). This CDR3 contains 15 residues. CDR1 is DFQATT, CDR2 SNEGSKA, per germline (reference sequence). Trimming pared 3 bases from V and 0 bases from J, leaving 13 bases between. CDR3 amino acids: CSASSAGTSTDTQYF. The DNA of the CDR3 is TGCAGTGCTAGTAGCGCAGGGACTAGCACAGATACGCAGTATTTT.

This clonotype was observed at least ten times. V and J are TRBV20-1 and TRBJ1-2; D is ambiguous. The CDR3 spans 13 residues. Germline-derived CDR1 and CDR2 are DFQATT and SNEGSKA (reference sequence). V lost 0 bases and J 5 bases, leaving 10 bases between the germline ends. The CDR3 reads CSARDQGRYGYTF. The CDR3 bases are TGCAGTGCTAGAGACCAAGGGCGATATGGCTACACCTTC.

This clonotype appeared a few times. The chain joins TRBV7-2 to TRBJ1-5, with unresolved D. Trimming removed 5 bases at V and 7 bases at J, with 9 bases between. This CDR3 region has 12 residues. CDR1 and CDR2 (germline): SGHTA, FQGNSA. The CDR3 reads CASSPSGQPQHF. Written as DNA, the CDR3 is TGTGCCAGCAGCCCCTCCGGGCAGCCCCAGCATTTT.

The chain employs TRBV18 and TRBJ2-3; TRBD1 aligns across 11 bases. CDR3 length: 16 amino acids. V trimming: 6 bases; J trimming: 4 bases; junction bases outside the gene matches: 9. CDR1 is KGHSH and CDR2 is LQKENI in the germline V gene. The CDR3 reads CASSDGQGASADTQYF. The CDR3 DNA sequence: TGTGCCAGCTCTGACGGACAGGGGGCGTCGGCAGATACGCAGTATTTT.